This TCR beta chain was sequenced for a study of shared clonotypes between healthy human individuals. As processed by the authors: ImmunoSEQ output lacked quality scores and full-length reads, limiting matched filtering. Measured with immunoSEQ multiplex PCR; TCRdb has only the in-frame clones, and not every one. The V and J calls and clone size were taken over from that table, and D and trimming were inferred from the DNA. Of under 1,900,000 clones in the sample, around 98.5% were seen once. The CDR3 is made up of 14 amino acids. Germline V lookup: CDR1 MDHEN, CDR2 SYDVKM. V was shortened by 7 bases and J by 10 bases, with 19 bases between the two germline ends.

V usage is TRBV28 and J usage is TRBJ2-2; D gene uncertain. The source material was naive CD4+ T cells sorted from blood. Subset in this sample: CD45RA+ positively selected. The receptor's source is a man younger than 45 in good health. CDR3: CASTSFSGPTELFF. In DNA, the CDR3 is TGTGCCAGCACTTCGTTCTCGGGCCCTACGGAGCTGTTTTTT.